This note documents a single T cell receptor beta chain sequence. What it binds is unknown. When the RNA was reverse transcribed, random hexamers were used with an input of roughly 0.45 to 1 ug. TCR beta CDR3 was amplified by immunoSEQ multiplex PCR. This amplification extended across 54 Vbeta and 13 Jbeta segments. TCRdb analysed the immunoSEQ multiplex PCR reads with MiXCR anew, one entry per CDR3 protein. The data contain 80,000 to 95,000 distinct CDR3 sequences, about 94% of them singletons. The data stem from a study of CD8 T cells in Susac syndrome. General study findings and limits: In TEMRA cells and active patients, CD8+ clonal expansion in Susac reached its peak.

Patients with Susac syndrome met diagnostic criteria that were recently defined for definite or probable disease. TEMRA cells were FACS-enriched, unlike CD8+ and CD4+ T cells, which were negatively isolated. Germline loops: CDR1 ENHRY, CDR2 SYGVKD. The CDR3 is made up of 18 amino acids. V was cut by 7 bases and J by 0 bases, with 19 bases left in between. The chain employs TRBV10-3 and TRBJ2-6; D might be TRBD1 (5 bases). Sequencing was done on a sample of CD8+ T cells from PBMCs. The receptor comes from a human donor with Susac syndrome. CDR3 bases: TGTGCCATCACCACGGACACCGGGCCGACCTCTGGGGCCAACGTCCTGACTTTC. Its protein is CAITTDTGPTSGANVLTF.